The 5 T cell receptor beta chains below come from one sample, sequenced in a study of T cells expressing NK-cell markers (dated by TCRdb to about 2020). The method was 5' RACE. The instrument given in TCRdb is Illumina HiSeq 2000. TCRdb reprocessed the reads and assigns one entry to each CDR3 protein sequence, leaving out DNA. The sample has 130,000 to 150,000 distinct CDR3 sequences on record. The top ten hold roughly an eighth of the sample. The material sequenced was blood T cells: a sorted CD56 or NKG2C T cell subset, CD4+ or CD8+ T cells, or bulk PBMC T cells (not recorded which). These TCRs come from a man aged 18 to 29 in good health. Donor details come from another sample of the same person, matched by shared clones.

CDR3 region: CASSRSGQAGTDTQYF. The chain is built from TRBV11-2 and TRBJ2-3; the TRBD1 assignment by TCRdb is unverifiable without DNA. In germline, CDR1 is SGHAT, CDR2 FQNNGV. CDR3 length: 16 amino acids. Full variable domain (remainder filled in from reference TRBV11-2 and TRBJ2-3): EAGVAQSPRYKIIEKRQSVAFWCNPISGHATLYWYQQILGQGPKLLIQFQNNGVVDDSQLPKDRFSAERLKGVDSTLKIQPAKLEDSAVYLCASSRSGQAGTDTQYFGPGTRLTVL.

The genes are TRBV4-2 and TRBJ2-7; TCRdb names TRBD1, which stays unverified in the absence of DNA. The germline gives CDR1 LGHNA, CDR2 YNFKEQ. The CDR3 is made up of 14 amino acids. CDR3 sequence reads: CASSQEDSGNEQYF.

CDR3 region: CASSFEGAGYGYTF. The V gene is TRBV12-3 or TRBV12-4, the J gene TRBJ1-2; TCRdb names TRBD1, which stays unverified in the absence of DNA. The CDR3 totals 14 residues.

The chain has TRBV4-1 and TRBJ2-1; TCRdb designates TRBD1, a call that cannot be tested without DNA. CDR3 length: 18 amino acids. The germline V gene has CDR1 MGHRA and CDR2 YSYEKL. This chain's CDR3 is CASSQDGGRGITNNEQFF.

The rearrangement uses TRBV20-1 and TRBJ2-3; the D gene TCRdb calls, TRBD2, cannot be checked with no DNA. The CDR3 contains 13 residues. The germline V gene encodes CDR1 DFQATT and CDR2 SNEGSKA (reference sequence). CDR3: CSARDPLAGAQYF.